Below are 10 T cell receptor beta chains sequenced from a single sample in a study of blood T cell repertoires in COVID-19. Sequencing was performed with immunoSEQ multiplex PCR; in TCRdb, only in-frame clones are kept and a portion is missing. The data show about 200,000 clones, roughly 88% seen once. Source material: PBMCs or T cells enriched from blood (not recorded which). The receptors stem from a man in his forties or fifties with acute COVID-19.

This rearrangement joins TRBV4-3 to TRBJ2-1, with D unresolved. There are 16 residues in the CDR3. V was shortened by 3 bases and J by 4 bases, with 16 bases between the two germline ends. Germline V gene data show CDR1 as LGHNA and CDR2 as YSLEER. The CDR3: CASSQWAGSPYNEQFF. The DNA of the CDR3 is TGCGCCAGCAGCCAGTGGGCCGGATCTCCATACAATGAGCAGTTCTTC.

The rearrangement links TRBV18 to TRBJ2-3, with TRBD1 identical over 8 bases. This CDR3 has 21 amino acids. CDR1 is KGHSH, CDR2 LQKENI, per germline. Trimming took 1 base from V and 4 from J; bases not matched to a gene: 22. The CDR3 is CASSPLLSQGANKSTSDTQYF. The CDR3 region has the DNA TGTGCCAGCTCACCACTGTTGAGCCAGGGGGCCAATAAGTCGACGTCAGATACGCAGTATTTT.

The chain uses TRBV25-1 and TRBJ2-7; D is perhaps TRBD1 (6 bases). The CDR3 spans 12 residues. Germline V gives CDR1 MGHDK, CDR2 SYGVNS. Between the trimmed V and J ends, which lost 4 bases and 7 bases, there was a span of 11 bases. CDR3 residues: CASSGDIGEQYF. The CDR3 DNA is TGTGCCAGCAGTGGGGACATTGGGGAGCAGTACTTC.

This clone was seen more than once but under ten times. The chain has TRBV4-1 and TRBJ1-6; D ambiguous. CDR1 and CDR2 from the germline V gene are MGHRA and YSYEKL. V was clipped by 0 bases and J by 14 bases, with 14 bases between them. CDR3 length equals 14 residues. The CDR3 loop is CASSQDFGPSSLHF. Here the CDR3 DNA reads TGCGCCAGCAGCCAAGATTTTGGGCCAAGTTCCCTCCACTTT.

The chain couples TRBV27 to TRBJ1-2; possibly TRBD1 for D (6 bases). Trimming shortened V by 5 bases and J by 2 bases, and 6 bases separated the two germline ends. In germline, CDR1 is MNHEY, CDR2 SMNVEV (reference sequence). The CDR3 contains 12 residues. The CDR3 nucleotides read TGTGCCAGCAGTCAGGGGAACTATGGCTACACCTTC. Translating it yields CASSQGNYGYTF.

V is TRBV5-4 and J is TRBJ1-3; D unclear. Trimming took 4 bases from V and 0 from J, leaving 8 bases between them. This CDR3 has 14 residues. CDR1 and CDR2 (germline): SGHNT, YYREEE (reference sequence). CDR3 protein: CASSRQDSGNTIYF. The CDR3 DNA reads TGTGCCAGCAGCCGTCAGGACTCTGGAAACACCATATATTTT.

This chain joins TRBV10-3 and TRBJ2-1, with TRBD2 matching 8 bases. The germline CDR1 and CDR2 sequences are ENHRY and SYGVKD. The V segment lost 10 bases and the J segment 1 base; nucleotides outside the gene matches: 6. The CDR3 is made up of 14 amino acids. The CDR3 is CATDTSGSYNEQFF. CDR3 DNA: TGTGCCACCGACACTAGCGGATCCTACAATGAGCAGTTCTTC.

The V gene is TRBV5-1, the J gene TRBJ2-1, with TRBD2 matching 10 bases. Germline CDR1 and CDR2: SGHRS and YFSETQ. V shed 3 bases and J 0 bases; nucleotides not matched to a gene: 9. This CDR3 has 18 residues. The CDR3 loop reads CASSWGYSSGSSYNEQFF. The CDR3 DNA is TGCGCCAGCAGCTGGGGATATTCTAGCGGGAGCTCCTACAATGAGCAGTTCTTC.

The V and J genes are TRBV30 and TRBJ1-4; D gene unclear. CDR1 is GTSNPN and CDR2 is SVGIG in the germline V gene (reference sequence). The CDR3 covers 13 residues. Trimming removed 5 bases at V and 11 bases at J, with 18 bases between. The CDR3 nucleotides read TGTGCCTGGCAAACCGGGGTCTCGGGGAAACTGTTTTTT. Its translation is CAWQTGVSGKLFF.

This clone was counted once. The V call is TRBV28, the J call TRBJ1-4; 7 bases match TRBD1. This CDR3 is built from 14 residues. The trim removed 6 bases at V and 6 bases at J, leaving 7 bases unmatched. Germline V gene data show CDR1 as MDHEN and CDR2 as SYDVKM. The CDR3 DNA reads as TGTGCCAGCAGGCTCGGGACAGCCTATGAAAAACTGTTTTTT. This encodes CASRLGTAYEKLFF.